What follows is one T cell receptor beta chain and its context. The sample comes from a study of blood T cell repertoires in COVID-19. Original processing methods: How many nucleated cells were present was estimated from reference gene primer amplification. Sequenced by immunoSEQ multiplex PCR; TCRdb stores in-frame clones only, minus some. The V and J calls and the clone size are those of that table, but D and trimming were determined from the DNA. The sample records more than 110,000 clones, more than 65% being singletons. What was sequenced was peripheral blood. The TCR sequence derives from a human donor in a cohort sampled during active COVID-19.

The CDR3 here is CASYGRDKETQYF. CDR3 DNA sequence: TGTGCCAGTTACGGCAGGGATAAAGAGACCCAGTACTTC. The V call is TRBV7-8, the J call TRBJ2-5, with D perhaps matching TRBD1 (5 bases). The germline CDR1 and CDR2 sequences are SGHVS and FQNEAQ. The CDR3 runs to 13 residues. Deletions cut 9 bases from V and 3 bases from J, with 14 bases between.